These T cell receptor beta chains were read from a single sample in a study of blood T cells in healthy people across ages. TCRdb re-called the 5' RACE reads with MiXCR, one entry per CDR3 protein. Altogether around 750,000 distinct CDR3 sequences are present, about 55% being singletons, with the ten largest covering roughly 40%. Sequencing used blood. The receptors derive from an elderly man in good health. The CDR3 runs from the conserved cysteine through the conserved F or W. D genes are given only for firm matches. Where a row states a size, it is once, few, many or the class of an expanded clone; other rows omit it.

j_gene,v_gene,abundance,d_gene,CDR3aa,CDR3nt
TRBJ2-5,TRBV7-9,.,.,CASRDSYPEAVDGRETQYF,TGTGCCAGCCGAGACAGCTACCCTGAAGCTGTGGACGGGAGAGAGACCCAGTACTTC
TRBJ2-4,TRBV29-1,few,.,CSVEGLAKNIQYF,TGCAGCGTTGAAGGGTTAGCCAAAAACATTCAGTACTTC
TRBJ2-7,TRBV11-1,few,.,CASSSRTVYDEQYF,TGTGCCAGCAGCTCTCGGACGGTTTATGACGAGCAGTACTTC
TRBJ1-2,TRBV7-2,.,.,CASSLVLGPDYGYTF,TGTGCCAGCAGCTTAGTTCTGGGACCCGACTATGGCTACACCTTC
TRBJ1-2,TRBV5-8,.,.,CASSPDSSRYGYTF,TGTGCCAGCAGCCCGGACAGCTCGCGCTATGGCTACACCTTC
TRBJ2-3,TRBV6-6,.,.,CARQRLWDTQYF,TGTGCCAGGCAGCGCCTCTGGGATACGCAGTATTTT
TRBJ1-6,TRBV9,.,.,CASSDLGGFDSPLHF,TGTGCCAGCAGCGATCTGGGGGGGTTCGACTCACCCCTCCACTTT
TRBJ2-7,TRBV6-5,.,TRBD2,CASSYSFSGYEQYF,TGTGCCAGCAGTTACTCGTTTAGCGGGTACGAGCAGTACTTC
TRBJ2-5,TRBV2,.,TRBD2,CASSDLAGAVGTQYF,TGTGCCAGCAGTGATCTAGCGGGAGCCGTTGGGACCCAGTACTTC
TRBJ2-3,TRBV11-1,few,TRBD2,CASSLDLRGRGTDTQYF,TGTGCCAGCAGCTTAGACCTTCGCGGGAGGGGCACAGATACGCAGTATTTT
TRBJ2-7,TRBV11-2,.,.,CASNRGQRGYEQYF,TGTGCCAGCAACCGGGGACAACGCGGATACGAGCAGTACTTC
TRBJ2-7,TRBV6-6,.,.,CASSYSTRASYEQYF,TGTGCCAGCAGTTACTCGACGAGGGCTTCCTACGAGCAGTACTTC
TRBJ2-7,TRBV28,.,.,CASSSGTRNEQYF,TGTGCCAGCAGTTCCGGGACCCGTAATGAGCAGTACTTC
TRBJ2-3,TRBV20-1,many,.,CSASWLRTDTQYF,TGCAGTGCTAGTTGGTTACGCACAGATACGCAGTATTTT
TRBJ2-5,TRBV18,.,.,CASSEQGSAETQYF,TGTGCCAGCTCAGAACAGGGATCCGCAGAGACCCAGTACTTC
TRBJ1-2,TRBV11-2,.,TRBD1,CASSLDSLNNRGLARGYTF,TGTGCCAGCAGCTTAGATTCCCTAAATAACAGGGGACTAGCTCGTGGCTACACCTTC
TRBJ1-1,TRBV20-1,few,.,CSAGRWNTEAFF,TGCAGTGCGGGACGGTGGAACACTGAAGCTTTCTTT
TRBJ2-7,TRBV7-2,.,.,CASSLARFSYEQYF,TGTGCCAGCAGCTTAGCCAGGTTCTCCTACGAGCAGTACTTC
TRBJ2-7,TRBV27,.,TRBD2,CASGISGDEQYF,TGTGCCAGCGGGATTAGCGGGGACGAGCAGTACTTC
TRBJ2-7,TRBV7-9,.,TRBD2,CASSPIAAGALYNEQYF,TGTGCCAGCAGCCCCATAGCGGCGGGAGCTCTCTACAATGAGCAGTACTTC
TRBJ2-1,TRBV29-1,few,.,CSVHPGTSASYNEQFF,TGCAGCGTGCACCCCGGGACTTCTGCGTCCTACAATGAGCAGTTCTTC
TRBJ2-1,TRBV5-4,.,.,CASSSDPGDYNEQFF,TGTGCCAGCAGCTCAGACCCTGGGGACTACAATGAGCAGTTCTTC
TRBJ1-1,TRBV12-3/TRBV12-4,.,.,CASSFGFTEAFF,TGTGCCAGCAGTTTCGGTTTCACTGAAGCTTTCTTT
TRBJ2-1,TRBV10-3,.,TRBD2,CAISAGLAEYNEQFF,TGTGCCATCAGTGCGGGTCTAGCGGAATACAATGAGCAGTTCTTC
TRBJ2-7,TRBV6-5,few,.,CASSYSAGVSYEQYF,TGTGCCAGCAGTTACTCCGCAGGCGTCTCCTACGAGCAGTACTTC
TRBJ1-2,TRBV5-1,.,.,CASSWERGSYTF,TGCGCCAGCAGCTGGGAAAGGGGAAGCTACACCTTC
TRBJ2-7,TRBV20-1,once,TRBD2,CSARWGGLGNEQYF,TGCAGTGCTAGATGGGGGGGGTTGGGGAACGAGCAGTACTTC
TRBJ2-3,TRBV21-1,few,.,CASSKVRAEGGRYAYF,TGTGCCAGCAGCAAAGTACGGGCGGAAGGGGGCAGATACGCGTATTTT